Listed below are T cell receptor beta chains from one sample, sequenced in a study of identical twins. TCRdb re-derived calls from the 5' RACE reads in MiXCR, one entry per CDR3 protein. This sample has fewer than 250,000 distinct CDR3 sequences, with around 6.6% found just once. This sample also appeared in a second study, on yellow fever vaccine responses in identical twins.

The sequenced sample consisted of memory (CD45RO+) T cells sorted from blood. The receptors stem from a woman aged 18-29 years in good health. Each CDR3 is given with its conserved first and last residue. The order of the fields is V gene, CDR3 protein.

v_gene: TRBV12-3/TRBV12-4; CDR3aa: CASTSGSFKNEQYF
v_gene: TRBV6-1; CDR3aa: CASSEVASHRGANVLTF
v_gene: TRBV27; CDR3aa: CASSDRGPRNTIYF
v_gene: TRBV2; CDR3aa: CASRRLAGETQYF
v_gene: TRBV6-1; CDR3aa: CASRWGVGTGRINEQFF
v_gene: TRBV7-2; CDR3aa: CASSNRDRGQPQHF
v_gene: TRBV5-1; CDR3aa: CASSQLQGVNTEAFF
v_gene: TRBV12-3/TRBV12-4; CDR3aa: CASKGTSGTYEQYF
v_gene: TRBV29-1; CDR3aa: CSVEERLAVSYNEQFF
v_gene: TRBV10-1; CDR3aa: CASSESIGGLNIQYF
v_gene: TRBV6-5; CDR3aa: CASSYSAGRGGSPLHF
v_gene: TRBV5-1; CDR3aa: CASSRRLAGVATGSDEQFF
v_gene: TRBV28; CDR3aa: CASSFAGTAYNEQFF
v_gene: TRBV20-1; CDR3aa: CSAVDMEAFF
v_gene: TRBV12-3/TRBV12-4; CDR3aa: CATQKNLAETDTQYF
v_gene: TRBV2; CDR3aa: CASNTVGRQETQYF
v_gene: TRBV20-1; CDR3aa: CSARDSANSPLHF
v_gene: TRBV20-1; CDR3aa: CSASSGRDYNEQFF
v_gene: TRBV6-1; CDR3aa: CASSAGTRMGSPLHF
v_gene: TRBV11-1; CDR3aa: CASSLSEASPLHF
v_gene: TRBV5-1; CDR3aa: CASSPGTGVTEAFF
v_gene: TRBV12-3/TRBV12-4; CDR3aa: CASSLGSLATNEKLFF
v_gene: TRBV2; CDR3aa: CASSYEYEQYF
v_gene: TRBV4-2; CDR3aa: CASSPPRRGNTGELFF
v_gene: TRBV15; CDR3aa: CATSTKFEQYF
v_gene: TRBV10-2; CDR3aa: CASSELEPGGGYTF
v_gene: TRBV20-1; CDR3aa: CSASLGTDTDTQYF
v_gene: TRBV29-1; CDR3aa: CSATNLQGVGTEAFF
v_gene: TRBV28; CDR3aa: CASSFSQASYEQYF
v_gene: TRBV2; CDR3aa: CASHPGAWNEQFF
v_gene: TRBV7-2; CDR3aa: CASSLEHGGYNEQFF
v_gene: TRBV19; CDR3aa: CASSATGDYGYTF
v_gene: TRBV29-1; CDR3aa: CSARGADEQFF
v_gene: TRBV7-9; CDR3aa: CASSLVKRGGIDEQFF
v_gene: TRBV28; CDR3aa: CASRTSGDYNEQFF
v_gene: TRBV19; CDR3aa: CASSGQGVRNEQFF
v_gene: TRBV6-2/TRBV6-3; CDR3aa: CASSTPQLAGVINTGELFF
v_gene: TRBV5-1; CDR3aa: CADIRGGQLSYEQYF
v_gene: TRBV12-3/TRBV12-4; CDR3aa: CASSPQGDLINSPLHF
v_gene: TRBV27; CDR3aa: CASSSANNEQFF
v_gene: TRBV9; CDR3aa: CASSPEGTGYHEQYF
v_gene: TRBV3-1; CDR3aa: CASSQGTYKAFF
v_gene: TRBV15; CDR3aa: CAITQTGTDNEQFF
v_gene: TRBV12-3/TRBV12-4; CDR3aa: CASSLHLTGSTEAFF
v_gene: TRBV6-1; CDR3aa: CASTPLPGRTQYF
v_gene: TRBV15; CDR3aa: CATSRGKGDTGELFF
v_gene: TRBV29-1; CDR3aa: CSVGTETYEQYF
v_gene: TRBV20-1; CDR3aa: CSAEPGRRQETQYF
v_gene: TRBV5-6; CDR3aa: CASSLDSLMNYGYTF
v_gene: TRBV7-9; CDR3aa: CASSLNPRGDIQYF
v_gene: TRBV28; CDR3aa: CTSAHVAGGPDTQYF
v_gene: TRBV5-6; CDR3aa: CASLRQNSYNEQFF
v_gene: TRBV7-8; CDR3aa: CASSAAGAGMNTEAFF
v_gene: TRBV6-1; CDR3aa: CASSQGVQTAQHF
v_gene: TRBV27; CDR3aa: CETRQPYEQYF
v_gene: TRBV11-2; CDR3aa: CASSLDRWRGADGYTF
v_gene: TRBV20-1; CDR3aa: CSARDTRKGWETQYF